The T cell receptor (beta chain) described here comes from a study of blood T cell repertoires in COVID-19. Across the study: The United States, Italy and Spain supplied acute and convalescent COVID-19 samples. Sources were T cells, B-cell-depleted T cells, or PBMCs; the material itself was cDNA or gDNA.

Authors' methods: Estimates of nucleated cell counts were drawn from the amplification of reference gene primers. Measured with immunoSEQ multiplex PCR; TCRdb has only the in-frame clones, and not every one. Clonal size and the V and J genes are those of that table, whereas D and trimming came from the DNA. The sample shows under 150,000 clones, roughly 72% of them seen only once. This clone was seen more than once but under ten times. This CDR3 is 16 amino acids long. The germline V gene has CDR1 LGHNA and CDR2 YNFKEQ. With V trimmed by 8 bases and J by 5 bases, 10 bases remained unmatched. The chain uses TRBV4-2 and TRBJ1-4, with 11 bases aligning to TRBD1. The sequenced material came from peripheral blood. The receptor comes from a human donor in a cohort sampled during active COVID-19. The CDR3 nucleotides are TGTGCCAGCCGGAGGACAGGGGGCCCATCAAATGAAAAACTGTTTTTT. It is translated as CASRRTGGPSNEKLFF.